This entry features one T cell receptor beta chain sequence. Its antigen is currently unknown. Germline lookup yields CDR1 LNHDA and CDR2 SQIVND (reference sequence). CDR3 length equals 14 residues. Trimming cost V 5 bases and J 1 base, with 11 bases left between them. The record originates from a study of T cell responses to AZD1222 COVID-19 vaccine. Overall study results and limits: Clonal diversity was possibly underestimated, and white British individuals and females predominated among donors. Baseline testing showed seropositivity in only a handful of AZD1222 recipients. The reported proportion of spike-specific TCRs targeting unmutated variant regions was nearly half. Spike-specific TCR depth and breadth grew after two AZD1222 doses.

Clones were sequenced by immunoSEQ multiplex PCR, and TCRdb holds only the in-frame ones, with some missing. The sample comprises more than 100,000 clones, roughly 92% of which are singletons, and about 1.5% rests with the top ten. This chain links TRBV19 with TRBJ2-5; D might be TRBD1 (6 bases). The clonotype comes from an adult in good health. The sequenced sample was peripheral blood, obtained on day 0 of AZD1222 vaccination. CDR3 nucleotide sequence: TGTGCCAGTAGTCTGGACAGCCCCCAAGAGACCCAGTACTTC. It is translated as CASSLDSPQETQYF.